The 15 T cell receptor beta chains in this list originate from one sample, sequenced in a study of a mutant IDH1 vaccine in newly diagnosed glioma. Their specific antigens are unknown. The repertoire was sequenced with immunoSEQ multiplex PCR; TCRdb's copy has only in-frame clones and lacks some. The table includes around 50,000 clones, roughly 84% detected once. Described time point: week 35, safety follow-up. The study gave 300 ug of mutant IDH1 20-mer peptide per vaccine dose, with topical imiquimod. The sequencing here drew on PBMCs, taken from a glioma patient whose treatment included an IDH1 peptide vaccine. All receptors come from a woman between 18 and 29 years old with glioma.

The rearrangement uses TRBV13 and TRBJ2-7, with 7 bases fitting TRBD1. The V and J ends lost 5 bases and 4 bases, in that order; junction bases with no gene match: 14. CDR1 and CDR2 from the germline V gene are PRHDT and FYEKMQ (reference sequence). This CDR3 is built from 16 residues. The CDR3 loop is CASSPRQGLEQYEQYF. CDR3 DNA: TGTGCCAGCAGCCCCAGACAGGGTTTGGAACAATACGAGCAGTACTTC.

The chain uses TRBV6-4 and TRBJ1-2; TRBD1 matches at 7 bases. Per the germline V gene, CDR1 is MRHNA and CDR2 is SNTAGT. The CDR3 sequence is 16 residues long. Trimming at V came to 5 bases and at J to 1 base, leaving 10 bases not matched to a gene. Here the CDR3 DNA reads TGTGCCAGCAGTTTAACCCGACAGGGCCTTAACTATGGCTACACCTTC. Its translation is CASSLTRQGLNYGYTF.

The CDR3 loop reads CASSIGGVEAFF. The CDR3 DNA reads as TGTGCCAGTAGTATAGGTGGAGTCGAAGCTTTCTTT. The J gene is TRBJ1-1, the V gene TRBV19; D remains unclear. V was trimmed by 1 base and J by 8 bases, leaving 8 bases between them. Per the germline V gene, CDR1 is LNHDA and CDR2 is SQIVND (reference sequence). The CDR3 consists of 12 residues.

This chain connects TRBV7-8 to TRBJ2-1; weak D call: TRBD2 (6 bases). With 5 bases removed from V and 5 bases from J, the gap between germline ends came to 16 bases. The CDR3 covers 15 residues. The V gene's germline CDR1 is SGHVS and CDR2 FQNEAQ. CDR3: CASSRRDWGNNEQFF. The CDR3 DNA reads as TGTGCCAGCAGCCGCCGGGACTGGGGCAACAATGAGCAGTTCTTC.

In nucleotides, the CDR3 is TGTGCCACCAGCAGAGATAATAGGAACACCGGGGAGCTGTTTTTT. Its translation is CATSRDNRNTGELFF. The J gene is TRBJ2-2, the V gene TRBV15; D remains ambiguous. Germline V lookup: CDR1 LNHNV, CDR2 YYDKDF (reference sequence). The CDR3 runs 15 residues. Trimming removed 0 bases from V and 1 base from J, with 6 bases in between. Together with reference TRBV15 and TRBJ2-2, the CDR3 gives the full variable domain: DAMVIQNPRYQVTQFGKPVTLSCSQTLNHNVMYWYQQKSSQAPKLLFHYYDKDFNNEADTPDNFQSRRPNTSFCFLDIRSPGLGDTAMYLCATSRDNRNTGELFFGEGSRLTVL.

This clone was found once. The chain joins TRBV5-1 to TRBJ2-2; 9 bases match TRBD1. Trimming took 4 bases from V and 6 from J; bases not matched to a gene: 4. Germline CDR1 reads SGHRS; CDR2 reads YFSETQ. The CDR3 runs 14 residues. The CDR3 loop reads CASSVGTGPGELFF. The CDR3 DNA follows: TGCGCCAGCAGCGTCGGGACAGGGCCCGGGGAGCTGTTTTTT.

The chain combines TRBV5-6 with TRBJ2-2; D might be TRBD1 (6 bases). Deletions cut 4 bases from V and 7 bases from J, with 17 bases between. CDR1 SGHDT and CDR2 YYEEEE come from the germline V gene. CDR3 size: 15 residues. In DNA, the CDR3 is TGTGCCAGCAGCCTGGGTTGGGGGCAGAGCGGGGAGCTGTTTTTT. It encodes CASSLGWGQSGELFF.

This chain links TRBV7-3 with TRBJ1-2; D is perhaps TRBD1 (5 bases). Germline V gene sequence: CDR1 SGHTA, CDR2 FQGTGA. The CDR3 is made up of 16 amino acids. V was shortened by 0 bases and J by 4 bases, with 15 bases between the two germline ends. The CDR3 DNA sequence: TGTGCCAGCAGCTTAACGGCAAGACAGTTGATCTATGGCTACACCTTC. Amino acids: CASSLTARQLIYGYTF.

The chain joins TRBV4-3 to TRBJ1-3; the D is unclear. Germline V gene sequence: CDR1 LGHNA, CDR2 YSLEER. V lost 5 bases and J 2 bases, leaving 16 bases between the germline ends. The CDR3 covers 16 residues. CDR3: CASSARQGITGNTIYF. CDR3 sequence (DNA): TGCGCCAGCAGCGCCCGACAAGGGATCACTGGAAACACCATATATTTT.

This sequence joins TRBV2 and TRBJ1-4, with D uncertain. Germline CDR1 and CDR2: SNHLY and FYNNEI. V was clipped by 4 bases and J by 5 bases, with 14 bases between them. This CDR3 is 15 amino acids long. The CDR3 sequence is CASSVYGLRNEKLFF. The CDR3 region has the DNA TGTGCCAGCAGTGTATATGGACTGAGGAATGAAAAACTGTTTTTT.

This sequence joins TRBV5-1 and TRBJ2-1; TRBD2 agrees at 13 bases. Germline V lookup: CDR1 SGHRS, CDR2 YFSETQ. This CDR3 comprises 16 residues. Trimming took 4 bases from V and 1 from J; bases not matched to a gene: 2. The CDR3 coding sequence is TGCGCCAGCAGCGGGACTAGCGGGATATCCTACAATGAGCAGTTCTTC. Its protein is CASSGTSGISYNEQFF.

The genes are TRBV29-1 and TRBJ2-7, with TRBD2 identical over 7 bases. Germline loops: CDR1 SQVTM, CDR2 ANQGSEA. The CDR3 contains 18 residues. With V trimmed by 4 bases and J by 0 bases, 18 bases remained unmatched. CDR3 sequence reads: CSVGAGEPRAPYSYEQYF. CDR3 nucleotides: TGCAGCGTTGGGGCGGGAGAGCCCCGGGCCCCTTACTCCTACGAGCAGTACTTC.

The chain combines TRBV2 with TRBJ1-5, with a weak D call TRBD1 (5 bases). The V end lost 4 bases, the J end lost 2 bases, and 12 bases lay between the germline ends. This CDR3 is built from 15 residues. The germline V gene has CDR1 SNHLY and CDR2 FYNNEI. CDR3 region: CASSGGVVGNQPQHF. The DNA of the CDR3 is TGTGCCAGCAGTGGGGGGGTAGTGGGCAATCAGCCCCAGCATTTT.

This rearrangement joins TRBV6-5 to TRBJ2-7; D is unresolved. CDR3 length: 12 residues. The ends were cut back, 5 bases at V and 4 bases at J, with 9 bases in the middle. Germline CDR1 MNHEY, CDR2 SVGAGI. The CDR3 region has the DNA TGTGCCAGCAGTATGACGTCTTACGAGCAGTACTTC. This encodes CASSMTSYEQYF.

The gene calls are TRBV7-8 and TRBJ1-1; D not certain. The CDR3 totals 14 residues. Deletions cut 0 bases from V and 1 base from J, with 6 bases between. Per the germline V gene, CDR1 is SGHVS and CDR2 is FQNEAQ. This CDR3 is CASSLAWGNTEAFF. For the CDR3, the DNA is TGTGCCAGCAGCTTAGCTTGGGGGAACACTGAAGCTTTCTTT.